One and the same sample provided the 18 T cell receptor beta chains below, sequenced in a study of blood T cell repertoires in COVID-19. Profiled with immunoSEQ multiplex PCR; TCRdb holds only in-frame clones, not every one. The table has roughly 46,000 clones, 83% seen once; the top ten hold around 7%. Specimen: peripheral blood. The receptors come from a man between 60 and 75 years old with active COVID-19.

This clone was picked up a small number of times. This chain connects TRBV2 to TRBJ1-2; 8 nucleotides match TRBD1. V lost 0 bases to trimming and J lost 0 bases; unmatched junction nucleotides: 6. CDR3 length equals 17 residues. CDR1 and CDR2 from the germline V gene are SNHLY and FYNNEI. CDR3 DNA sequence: TGTGCCAGCAGTGAAGCGCAGGGGGCCCTTTCTAACTATGGCTACACCTTC. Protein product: CASSEAQGALSNYGYTF. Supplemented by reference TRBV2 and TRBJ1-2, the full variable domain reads EPEVTQTPSHQVTQMGQEVILRCVPISNHLYFYWYRQILGQKVEFLVSFYNNEISEKSEIFDDQFSVERPDGSNFTLKIRSTKLEDSAMYFCASSEAQGALSNYGYTFGSGTRLTVV.

CDR3 region: CASSQDSQGRGYTF. In DNA form, the CDR3 reads TGTGCCAGCAGCCAAGATTCACAGGGTAGGGGCTACACCTTC. The rearrangement links TRBV3-1 (or the pseudogene TRBV3-2) to TRBJ1-2, with D maybe TRBD1 (6 bases). CDR1 is LGHDT and CDR2 is YNNKEL in the germline V gene (reference sequence). The CDR3 length is 14 residues. V was shortened by 0 bases and J by 8 bases, with 13 bases between the two germline ends.

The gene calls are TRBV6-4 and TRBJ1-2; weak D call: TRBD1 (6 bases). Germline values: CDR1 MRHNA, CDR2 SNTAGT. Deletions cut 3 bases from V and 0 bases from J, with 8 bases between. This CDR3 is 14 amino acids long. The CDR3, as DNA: TGTGCCAGCAGTGAACCAGGGGCTAACTATGGCTACACCTTC. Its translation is CASSEPGANYGYTF.

CDR3 sequence (DNA): TGTGCCAGCAGCCCCGGCGGTAGCGCCTACGAGCAGTACTTC. It is translated as CASSPGGSAYEQYF. The rearrangement links TRBV3-1 (or the pseudogene TRBV3-2) to TRBJ2-7; TRBD2 is a possible D gene (5 bases). Trimming stripped 4 bases from V and 2 bases from J, with 12 bases between. This CDR3 is built from 14 residues. CDR1 is LGHDT, CDR2 YNNKEL, per germline (reference sequence).

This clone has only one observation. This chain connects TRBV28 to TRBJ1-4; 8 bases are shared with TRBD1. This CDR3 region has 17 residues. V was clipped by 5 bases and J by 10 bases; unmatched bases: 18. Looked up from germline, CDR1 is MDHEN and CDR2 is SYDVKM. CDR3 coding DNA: TGTGCCAGCAGTCATACCCGCCCGGGACAGGTACACGGAAAACTGTTTTTT. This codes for CASSHTRPGQVHGKLFF.

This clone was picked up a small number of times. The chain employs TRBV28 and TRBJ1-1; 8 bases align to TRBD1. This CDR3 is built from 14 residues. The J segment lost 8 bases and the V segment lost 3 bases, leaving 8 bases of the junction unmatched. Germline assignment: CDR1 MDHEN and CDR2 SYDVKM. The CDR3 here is CASSFGQGSTEAFF. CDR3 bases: TGTGCCAGCAGTTTCGGACAGGGAAGTACAGAAGCTTTCTTT.

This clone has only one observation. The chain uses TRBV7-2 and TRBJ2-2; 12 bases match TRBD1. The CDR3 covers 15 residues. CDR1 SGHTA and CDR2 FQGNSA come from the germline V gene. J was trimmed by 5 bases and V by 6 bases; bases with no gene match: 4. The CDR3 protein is CASRGDRGLTGELFF. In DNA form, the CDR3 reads TGTGCCAGCAGGGGGGACAGGGGGCTAACCGGGGAGCTGTTTTTT. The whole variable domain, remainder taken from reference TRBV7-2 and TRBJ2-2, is GAGVSQSPSNKVTEKGKDVELRCDPISGHTALYWYRQSLGQGLEFLIYFQGNSAPDKSGLPSDRFSAERTGGSVSTLTIQRTQQEDSAVYLCASRGDRGLTGELFFGEGSRLTVL.

The CDR3 DNA reads as TGTGCCTGGGACCGGGCGGGGAATACAGATACGCAGTATTTT. Translation gives CAWDRAGNTDTQYF. The chain couples TRBV30 to TRBJ2-3; D may be TRBD2 (6 bases). The CDR3 loop spans 14 amino acids. V lost 5 bases, J lost 3 bases, and 15 bases lay in between. Germline V gene sequence: CDR1 GTSNPN, CDR2 SVGIG (reference sequence).

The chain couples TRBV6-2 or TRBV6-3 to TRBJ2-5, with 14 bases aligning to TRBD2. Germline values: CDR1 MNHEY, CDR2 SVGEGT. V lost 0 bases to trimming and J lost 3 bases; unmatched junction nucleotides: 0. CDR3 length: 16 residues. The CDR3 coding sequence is TGTGCCAGCAGTTACTCGGGACTAGCGGGGGAAGAGACCCAGTACTTC. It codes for CASSYSGLAGEETQYF.

CDR3 loop: CASSLRLADSYEQYF. The DNA of the CDR3 is TGTGCCAGCAGCCTAAGACTAGCGGACTCCTACGAGCAGTACTTC. This rearrangement joins TRBV11-2 to TRBJ2-7; TRBD2 matches 9 bases. Germline loops: CDR1 SGHAT, CDR2 FQNNGV. After removal of 5 bases from V and 0 bases from J, the junction contained 5 bases not matched to a gene. The CDR3 loop spans 15 amino acids.

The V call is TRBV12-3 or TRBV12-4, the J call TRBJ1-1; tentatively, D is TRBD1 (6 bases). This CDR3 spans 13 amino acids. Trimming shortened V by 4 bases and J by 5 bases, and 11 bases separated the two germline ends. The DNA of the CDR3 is TGTGCCAGCAGTTGGGGGCTTGGGACTGAAGCTTTCTTT. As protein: CASSWGLGTEAFF.

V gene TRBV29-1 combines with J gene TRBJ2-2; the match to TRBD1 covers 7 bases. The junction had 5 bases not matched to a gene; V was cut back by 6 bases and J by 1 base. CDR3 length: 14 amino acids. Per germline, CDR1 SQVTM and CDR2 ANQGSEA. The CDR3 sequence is CSVSTGMNTGELFF. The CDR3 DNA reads TGCAGCGTATCGACAGGGATGAACACCGGGGAGCTGTTTTTT.

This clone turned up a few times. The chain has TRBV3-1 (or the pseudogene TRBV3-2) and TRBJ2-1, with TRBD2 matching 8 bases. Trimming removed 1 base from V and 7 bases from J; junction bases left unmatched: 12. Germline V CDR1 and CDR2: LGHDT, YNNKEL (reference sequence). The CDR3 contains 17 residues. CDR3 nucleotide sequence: TGTGCCAGCAGCCAAGCTTGGGGTGCGGAGCGGGGGAATGAGCAGTTCTTC. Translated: CASSQAWGAERGNEQFF.

CDR3 coding DNA: TGTGCCAGCGGGCAGCGGGGGGCCCCAGATACGCAGTATTTT. This sequence encodes CASGQRGAPDTQYF. The rearrangement uses TRBV7-6 and TRBJ2-3, with 9 bases identical to TRBD2. The CDR3 contains 14 residues. With V trimmed by 8 bases and J by 4 bases, 7 bases remained unmatched. CDR1 SGHVS and CDR2 FNYEAQ come from the germline V gene.

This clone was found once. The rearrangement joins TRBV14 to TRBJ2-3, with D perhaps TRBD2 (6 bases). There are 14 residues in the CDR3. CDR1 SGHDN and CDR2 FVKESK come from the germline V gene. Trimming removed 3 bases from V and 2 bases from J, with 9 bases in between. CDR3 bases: TGTGCCAGCAGCCAGCGGGACTTCACAGATACGCAGTATTTT. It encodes CASSQRDFTDTQYF.

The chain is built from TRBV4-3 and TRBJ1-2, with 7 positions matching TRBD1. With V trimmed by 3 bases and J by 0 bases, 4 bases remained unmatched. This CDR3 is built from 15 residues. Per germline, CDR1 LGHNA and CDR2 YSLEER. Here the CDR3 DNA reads TGCGCCAGCAGCCACACAGGGGCCGCTAACTATGGCTACACCTTC. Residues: CASSHTGAANYGYTF.

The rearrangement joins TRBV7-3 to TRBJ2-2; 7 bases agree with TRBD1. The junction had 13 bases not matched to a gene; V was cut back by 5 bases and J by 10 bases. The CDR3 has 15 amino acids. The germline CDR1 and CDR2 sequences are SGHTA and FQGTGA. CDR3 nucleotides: TGTGCCAGCAGCCCGATCGCGACAGGGAGTTCGGAGCTGTTTTTT. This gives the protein CASSPIATGSSELFF.

The CDR3: CAATQPGLAGGEQYF. The CDR3 nucleotides read TGTGCAGCGACGCAACCGGGGCTAGCGGGGGGTGAGCAGTACTTC. The V and J genes are TRBV7-9 and TRBJ2-7; TRBD2 agrees at 11 bases. Per germline, CDR1 SEHNR and CDR2 FQNEAQ (reference sequence). The CDR3 consists of 15 residues.